This T cell receptor (beta chain) was sequenced during a study of CD8 T cells in Susac syndrome (dated by TCRdb to about 2019). General notes on the study: Whether CD8+ T cell activation and differentiation in Susac syndrome was antigen driven was tested using repertoire sequencing. The clonality of the CD8+ T cell repertoire was compared across over 10 healthy donors, some 14 Susac syndrome patients and under 18 multiple sclerosis patients.

The cysteine opens and the phenylalanine closes a CDR3 of 13 amino acids. Only the CDR3 DNA stays, 39 bases, in frame from base 1. V is shortened by 3 bases, J by 2 bases, and the region joining them spans 8 bases. According to the germline V gene (reference sequence), CDR1 reads LNHDA and CDR2 reads SQIVND. Regarding this clonotype: It has no known antigen specificity. No much larger clone is present one base from it, and per-base qualities are unavailable.

High-throughput TCR beta sequencing profiled peripheral blood CD8+ and CD4+ T cells from healthy donors, Susac syndrome patients and multiple sclerosis patients. Multiple sclerosis controls were treatment-naive patients with stable or active relapsing-remitting disease fulfilling revised McDonald criteria. CD8+ TEMRA cells were enriched by FACS, while bulk CD8+ and CD4+ T cells were purified by magnetic negative isolation. Blood was drawn into EDTA tubes, processed within 24 hours, and PBMCs were isolated by density gradient centrifugation. PBMCs intended for TCR sequencing were cryopreserved in liquid nitrogen and thawed later in a water bath at 37 degrees C. The sorted or isolated CD4+, CD8+ and CD8+ TEMRA cells reached a purity of at least 90%. RNA was extracted using the RNeasy kit, and roughly 0.5 to 1 microgram was reverse transcribed with random hexamers. TCR beta CDR3 regions were amplified with the immunoSEQ multiplex PCR assay covering 54 Vbeta and 13 Jbeta segments. PCR amplification bias was corrected by using a synthetic template baseline for primer optimization and computational correction. The authors' analysis ran thus. Reads were annotated to V, D and J genes according to IMGT and were analyzed with immunoSEQ Analyzer, with only productive sequences retained. To calculate clonality, Shannon entropy was normalized by log2 of the number of productive unique sequences and then subtracted from one. For each patient and control, public and private clones were evaluated within the 100 most prevalent clones. Susac-specific clones were defined as absent from healthy and MS cohorts, 1052 published viral clones and other ImmuneACCESS disease sequences. TCRdb trimmed the raw reads at Q25, called clones with MiXCR and kept productive beta chains. One record per CDR3 amino acid sequence lists the most common genes and DNA. Here the V and J calls rest on TCRdb's processing, not on the authors' analysis. This sample has under 200,000 distinct CDR3 sequences in its table, and 85% to 95% of those were observed once. The top ten clones comprise roughly 0.16% of the sample.

Broad study findings and their caveats: The number of individuals in the TCR sequencing and HLA analysis was acknowledged as relatively small.

This receptor was taken from a human donor with multiple sclerosis. The chain uses TRBV19 and TRBJ2-7; the D gene lacks a confident call. The sequencing sample was made of CD8+ T cells from PBMCs. The bases are TGTGCCAGTAGTATTCGGCCGGCCTACGAGCAGTACTTC. Translation gives CASSIRPAYEQYF.